This is a list of T cell receptor beta chains from one sample in a study of blood T cell repertoires in COVID-19. TCRdb keeps only in-frame clones here, not all; method: immunoSEQ multiplex PCR. The table shows some 27,000 clones, with about 70% occurring only once. The sequenced sample consisted of peripheral blood. These receptors all come from a human donor in a cohort sampled during active COVID-19. Both conserved end residues are part of each CDR3. Fields, in order: clone size, J gene, D gene, V gene, CDR3 DNA, CDR3 protein. The D gene is left open where the match is weak. Not all rows give a size; the values are once, few, many and, for expanded clones, a class.

- TRBJ2-5 - TRBV7-7 TGTGCCAGCAGCTCGGGCAGGGTGTGGCAAGAGACCCAGTACTTC CASSSGRVWQETQYF
- TRBJ1-5 - TRBV6-1 TGTGCCAGCAGTGAATTCCGCGACAGGCCCAATCAGCCCCAGCATTTT CASSEFRDRPNQPQHF
- TRBJ2-3 TRBD2 TRBV10-3 TGTGCCATCAGTGACCCGACTAGCGGTTCTAGCACAGATACGCAGTATTTT CAISDPTSGSSTDTQYF
- TRBJ1-2 - TRBV25-1 TGTGCCAGCAGTGAAACAGGGCCCTATGGCTACACCTTC CASSETGPYGYTF
- TRBJ1-5 - TRBV2 TGTGCCAGCAGTCCAGGGTTAACTCAGCCCCAGCATTTT CASSPGLTQPQHF
few TRBJ1-6 - TRBV2 TGTGCCAGCAGGGAGAGCTCCTATAATTCACCCCTCCACTTT CASRESSYNSPLHF
- TRBJ1-2 TRBD1 TRBV28 TGTGCCAGCAGTTTAAACGGACAGGGGAACTATGGCTACACCTTC CASSLNGQGNYGYTF
- TRBJ1-1 - TRBV4-1 TGCGCCAGCAGCCATCGCTTAGAGGAAACAGAAGCTTTCTTT CASSHRLEETEAFF
- TRBJ1-2 - TRBV18 TGTGCCAGCTCACCGGCCCGATCTAACTATGGCTACACCTTC CASSPARSNYGYTF
few TRBJ1-5 TRBD1 TRBV18 TGTGCCAGCTCACCATTGGGACAGCCGAATCAGCCCCAGCATTTT CASSPLGQPNQPQHF
- TRBJ2-2 - TRBV5-1 TGCGCCAGCAGCCCCGACAGTATGGGGGAGCTGTTTTTT CASSPDSMGELFF
- TRBJ1-5 TRBD1 TRBV6-2/TRBV6-3 TGTGCCAGCAGCCCGGACAGGCCCCTTAATAGCAATCAGCCCCAGCATTTT CASSPDRPLNSNQPQHF
few TRBJ2-5 - TRBV7-2 TGTGCCAGCAGCTATAGTAGGAGTGTCGGGGAGACCCAGTACTTC CASSYSRSVGETQYF
- TRBJ2-1 - TRBV7-8 TGTGCCAGCAGCTTATTGGAGGGACCTATTAACAATGAGCAGTTCTTC CASSLLEGPINNEQFF
medium-sized TRBJ1-5 TRBD1 TRBV19 TGTGCCAGTAGTGGGCGGGGACAGACCAATCAGCCCCAGCATTTT CASSGRGQTNQPQHF
- TRBJ2-3 - TRBV6-2/TRBV6-3 TGTGCCAGCAGTCTTAGGACATTCACAGATACGCAGTATTTT CASSLRTFTDTQYF
- TRBJ2-2 TRBD2 TRBV7-2 TGTGCCAGCAGCTTAAAGCGGGGCGGGGAGCTGTTTTTT CASSLKRGGELFF
- TRBJ2-5 TRBD1 TRBV7-9 TGTGCCAGCAGCTCGGAGAGGGACAGGGTTACGGAGACCCAGTACTTC CASSSERDRVTETQYF
few TRBJ2-7 - TRBV7-9 TGTGCCAGCAGCCCAATGGGGGGGGCGTACGAGCAGTACTTC CASSPMGGAYEQYF
- TRBJ1-1 TRBD1 TRBV4-3 TGCGCCAGCAGCCCCGGGACAGCGAACACTGAAGCTTTCTTT CASSPGTANTEAFF
- TRBJ1-1 TRBD1 TRBV5-6 TGTGCCAGCAGCCCCGGACAGGGACGAACTGAAGCTTTCTTT CASSPGQGRTEAFF
- TRBJ2-1 TRBD1 TRBV2 TGTGCCAGCAGGGCTACCGGGACAGCGTCCTACAATGAGCAGTTCTTC CASRATGTASYNEQFF
medium-sized TRBJ1-2 - TRBV29-1 TGCAGCGTTGAAGGTACAGGGATTGGCTACACCTTC CSVEGTGIGYTF
- TRBJ1-1 - TRBV11-2 TGTGCCAGCAGCTTAGGGCCAGGGGCGAACACTGAAGCTTTCTTT CASSLGPGANTEAFF
once TRBJ2-7 - TRBV2 TGTGCCAGCAGTGTCCGCAGGTTAGACTACGAGCAGTACTTC CASSVRRLDYEQYF
- TRBJ1-5 TRBD1 TRBV7-3 TGTGCCAGCAGCCTGAGCACGCGGCAGGGGGCCGGTCAGCCCCAGCATTTT CASSLSTRQGAGQPQHF
- TRBJ1-2 - TRBV6-2/TRBV6-3 TGTGCCAGCAGTTATGCCAGGGCCGGTGGCTACACCTTC CASSYARAGGYTF
- TRBJ2-7 - TRBV7-2 TGTGCCAGCAGCCAGGGTCCCTCCTACGAGCAGTACTTC CASSQGPSYEQYF
few TRBJ1-6 - TRBV9 TGTGCCAGCAGCGTAGCGACAAATAATTCACCCCTCCACTTT CASSVATNNSPLHF
- TRBJ2-4 TRBD2 TRBV28 TGTGCCAGCAGTCAAAGCGGGATTGCCCTAGCCAAAAACATTCAGTACTTC CASSQSGIALAKNIQYF
- TRBJ2-7 TRBD1 TRBV5-1 TGCGCCAGCAGCTTGGCCGGACAGGAAATCTCCTACGAGCAGTACTTC CASSLAGQEISYEQYF
- TRBJ1-2 - TRBV10-1 TGCGCCAGCAGTGAGTCCGAACAACCCTACACCTTC CASSESEQPYTF
- TRBJ2-5 - TRBV7-2 TGTGCCAGCAGCTCCCAGGGTTTGCAGACCCAGTACTTC CASSSQGLQTQYF